These 24 T cell receptor beta chains were all obtained from the same sample, sequenced in a study of blood T cell repertoires in COVID-19. Method: immunoSEQ multiplex PCR; TCRdb's copy keeps in-frame clones and lacks some. In the table there are fewer than 250,000 clones, approximately 86% of which are singletons. Material for sequencing was peripheral blood. The receptors derive from a woman aged 55-69 years who had recovered from COVID-19.

This rearrangement joins TRBV6-1 to TRBJ1-4; D may be TRBD1 (6 bases). The V and J ends lost 3 bases and 14 bases respectively, with 19 bases between them. The germline V gene has CDR1 MNHNS and CDR2 SASEGT. The CDR3 has 14 residues. The chain's CDR3 is CASSDVTRPQGLFF. CDR3 DNA sequence: TGTGCCAGCAGTGACGTAACGAGGCCCCAGGGGCTGTTTTTT.

CDR3: CASSLAGLAGGQFF. CDR3 nucleotide sequence: TGTGCCAGCAGCTTAGCGGGACTAGCGGGGGGGCAGTTCTTC. The chain couples TRBV7-2 to TRBJ2-1; 15 positions match TRBD2. Per the germline V gene, CDR1 is SGHTA and CDR2 is FQGNSA. The CDR3 is 14 residues long. V lost 0 bases, J lost 12 bases, and 0 bases stayed unmatched.

The V gene is TRBV28, the J gene TRBJ2-4; D may be TRBD1 (7 bases). The ends were cut back, 5 bases at V and 16 bases at J, with 18 bases in the middle. The CDR3 has 12 residues. CDR1 MDHEN and CDR2 SYDVKM come from the germline V gene. This chain's CDR3 is CASSPGQRVVYF. CDR3 coding DNA: TGTGCCAGCAGTCCGGGACAGCGGGTCGTCTACTTC. Supplemented by reference TRBV28 and TRBJ2-4, the full variable domain reads DVKVTQSSRYLVKRTGEKVFLECVQDMDHENMFWYRQDPGLGLRLIYFSYDVKMKEKGDIPEGYSVSREKKERFSLILESASTNQTSMYLCASSPGQRVVYFGAGTRLSVL.

The chain uses TRBV19 and TRBJ1-1; possibly TRBD1 for D (5 bases). The CDR3 length is 15 residues. CDR1 and CDR2 from the germline V gene are LNHDA and SQIVND (reference sequence). V was pared by 5 bases and J by 1 base, with 14 bases between. This chain's CDR3 is CASSPLGRENTEAFF. DNA for the CDR3: TGTGCCAGTAGTCCACTGGGCAGGGAGAACACTGAAGCTTTCTTT.

The CDR3 sequence is CASSQGTGRGETQYF. In DNA form, the CDR3 reads TGCGCCAGCAGCCAAGGTACAGGGAGGGGAGAGACCCAGTACTTC. V gene TRBV5-1 combines with J gene TRBJ2-5, with a tentative D call TRBD2 (7 bases). Trimming removed 4 bases at V and 4 bases at J, with 17 bases between. CDR3 length: 15 residues. CDR1 and CDR2 from the germline V gene are SGHRS and YFSETQ.

The CDR3: CASSQDISREDGYTF. CDR3 DNA sequence: TGCGCCAGCAGCCAAGATATAAGCAGGGAAGATGGCTACACCTTC. The J gene is TRBJ1-2, the V gene TRBV4-3, with a tentative D call TRBD1 (5 bases). Germline assignment: CDR1 LGHNA and CDR2 YSLEER. This CDR3 region has 15 residues. V was cut by 0 bases and J by 6 bases, with 14 bases left in between.

The chain has TRBV5-6 and TRBJ1-2; maybe TRBD1 (6 bases). Germline CDR1 reads SGHDT; CDR2 reads YYEEEE. Trimming shortened V by 3 bases and J by 5 bases, and 14 bases separated the two germline ends. This CDR3 region has 14 residues. The CDR3 sequence is CASSWEGGPYGYTF. CDR3 DNA: TGTGCCAGCAGCTGGGAGGGGGGCCCATATGGCTACACCTTC.

This clone was picked up one time. V and J are TRBV9 and TRBJ2-2; no firm D call. CDR1 is SGDLS, CDR2 YYNGEE, per germline. The V gene lost 0 bases and the J gene lost 7 bases, with 7 bases spanning the gap. The CDR3 loop spans 13 amino acids. The CDR3 spells CASSVDPVGELFF. In DNA, the CDR3 is TGTGCCAGCAGCGTAGATCCTGTCGGGGAGCTGTTTTTT.

With respect to this clone: One end of the junction is discordant with germline, which a read error may explain. This chain links TRBV7-7 with TRBJ2-1, with a possible D match to TRBD1 (6 bases). The CDR3 covers 12 residues. CDR1 and CDR2 (germline): SSHAT, FNYEAQ (reference sequence). CDR3 loop: CASSSQGNEQFF. Here the CDR3 DNA reads TGTGCTAGCAGCTCGCAGGGGAATGAGCAGTTCTTC.

The chain employs TRBV5-1 and TRBJ2-3; 11 nucleotides line up with TRBD2. Germline CDR1 and CDR2: SGHRS and YFSETQ. The CDR3 totals 19 residues. The J segment lost 2 bases and the V segment lost 0 bases, leaving 11 bases of the junction unmatched. CDR3: CASSLEGSGGAIPTDTQYF. CDR3 nucleotides: TGCGCCAGCAGCTTGGAGGGTAGCGGGGGGGCCATCCCCACAGATACGCAGTATTTT.

This rearrangement joins TRBV18 to TRBJ1-3, with D unresolved. CDR1 is KGHSH, CDR2 LQKENI, per germline. Trimming took 3 bases from V and 1 from J, leaving 10 bases between them. This CDR3 has 15 residues. The CDR3 nucleotides are TGTGCCAGCTCACCGCCCTCAGCGTCTGGAAACACCATATATTTT. Its protein is CASSPPSASGNTIYF.

The J gene is TRBJ1-4, the V gene TRBV7-2, with 7 bases matching TRBD1. Germline V lookup: CDR1 SGHTA, CDR2 FQGNSA. This CDR3 contains 15 residues. The V segment lost 4 bases and the J segment 7 bases; nucleotides outside the gene matches: 9. The CDR3 here is CASSWAHRGSEKLFF. DNA of the CDR3: TGTGCCAGCAGCTGGGCTCACAGGGGATCTGAAAAACTGTTTTTT.

V gene TRBV9 combines with J gene TRBJ1-6, with TRBD1 as a possible D gene (5 bases). V lost 1 base to trimming and J lost 10 bases, with 12 bases between them. The CDR3 is made up of 14 amino acids. Germline V lookup: CDR1 SGDLS, CDR2 YYNGEE. CDR3 amino acids: CASSVSRVDSPLHF. The CDR3 DNA reads as TGTGCCAGCAGCGTATCCAGGGTGGACTCACCCCTCCACTTT.

This clone has just one count. A clone one base away is much larger, so this may be a read error. The chain carries TRBV3-1 (or the pseudogene TRBV3-2) and TRBJ2-7, with D tentatively TRBD1 (5 bases). Germline CDR1 LGHDT, CDR2 YNNKEL (reference sequence). The CDR3 totals 13 residues. Trimming stripped 4 bases from V and 0 bases from J, with 7 bases between. The DNA for the CDR3 is TGTGCCAGCAGCCCGACAGTCTCCTACGAGCAGTACTTC. This encodes CASSPTVSYEQYF.

The rearrangement links TRBV11-3 to TRBJ1-6, with 7 nucleotides matching TRBD1. Germline V CDR1 and CDR2: SGHNT, YENEEA. CDR3 length equals 13 residues. The V segment lost 6 bases and the J segment 13 bases; nucleotides outside the gene matches: 9. CDR3 bases: TGTGCCAGCAGTCGAACAGGGGCCCACCCCCTCCACTTT. Residues: CASSRTGAHPLHF.

A few counts support this clone. The CDR3 here is CASSAGGRLDSPLHF. Written as DNA, the CDR3 is TGTGCCAGCAGCGCCGGGGGGCGATTAGATTCACCCCTCCACTTT. The chain recombines TRBV9 with TRBJ1-6; possible D gene TRBD1, 6 bases. Germline CDR1 is SGDLS and CDR2 is YYNGEE. This CDR3 spans 15 amino acids. V lost 3 bases and J 8 bases, leaving 15 bases between the germline ends.

The chain employs TRBV19 and TRBJ1-6; D is perhaps TRBD1 (6 bases). CDR1 and CDR2 (germline): LNHDA, SQIVND (reference sequence). Trimming left V 1 base short and J 0 bases short, with 7 bases between. The CDR3 length is 16 residues. CDR3 coding DNA: TGTGCCAGTAGTATAGGAGGGGGCTCCTATAATTCACCCCTCCACTTT. Translated, it gives CASSIGGGSYNSPLHF.

This chain links TRBV7-3 with TRBJ2-3; 15 bases agree with TRBD2. This CDR3 region has 16 residues. V lost 2 bases and J lost 5; bases outside the gene matches: 2. Per germline, CDR1 SGHTA and CDR2 FQGTGA. The CDR3 protein is CASSLGLAGGQDTQYF. CDR3 sequence (DNA): TGTGCCAGCAGCTTAGGACTAGCGGGGGGGCAAGATACGCAGTATTTT. Variable domain in full (rest from reference TRBV7-3 and TRBJ2-3): GAGVSQTPSNKVTEKGKYVELRCDPISGHTALYWYRQSLGQGPEFLIYFQGTGAADDSGLPNDRFFAVRPEGSVSTLKIQRTERGDSAVYLCASSLGLAGGQDTQYFGPGTRLTVL.

The V gene is TRBV2, the J gene TRBJ1-6, with TRBD1 matching over 8 bases. Germline values: CDR1 SNHLY, CDR2 FYNNEI. The V and J ends lost 7 bases and 8 bases, in that order; junction bases with no gene match: 10. CDR3 length: 15 residues. The CDR3 sequence: CASIHDAQGDSPLHF. CDR3 DNA sequence: TGTGCCAGCATTCACGACGCACAGGGGGATTCACCCCTCCACTTT.

This sequence joins TRBV23-1 and TRBJ1-1; perhaps TRBD1 as D (5 bases). TRBV23-1 belongs to the ORF category, with a function that is uncertain. The CDR3 runs to 18 residues. V lost 8 bases to trimming and J lost 1 base, with 26 bases between them. CDR3 DNA: TGCGCCAGCTCCACCCGGGGGGGAAAGGAAGAAAGGAACACTGAAGCTTTCTTT. Its translation is CASSTRGGKEERNTEAFF.

This clone was detected only once. V gene TRBV5-1 combines with J gene TRBJ2-5; no reliable D call. Germline assignment: CDR1 SGHRS and CDR2 YFSETQ. The CDR3 is 15 residues long. With 0 bases removed from V and 0 bases from J, the gap between germline ends came to 9 bases. The DNA of the CDR3 is TGCGCCAGCAGCTTGGTATCTGCGTACCAAGAGACCCAGTACTTC. Translation gives CASSLVSAYQETQYF.

This rearrangement joins TRBV7-3 to TRBJ2-3, with a possible D match to TRBD2 (6 bases). The length of the CDR3 is 14 residues. V lost 3 bases and J 2 bases, leaving 9 bases between the germline ends. Germline V gene lookup returns CDR1 SGHTA and CDR2 FQGTGA. Here the CDR3 DNA reads TGTGCCAGCAGCTTTGGGGGGACCACAGATACGCAGTATTTT. Protein product: CASSFGGTTDTQYF.

This clone was picked up one time. The chain recombines TRBV18 with TRBJ1-4; D unclear. Trimming pared 3 bases from V and 8 bases from J, leaving 10 bases between. This CDR3 contains 13 residues. Germline CDR1 KGHSH, CDR2 LQKENI. CDR3 in amino acids: CASSPTLREKLFF. The CDR3 coding sequence is TGTGCCAGCTCACCTACCCTGAGAGAAAAACTGTTTTTT. Combining the CDR3 with reference TRBV18 and TRBJ1-4 gives the whole variable domain NAGVMQNPRHLVRRRGQEARLRCSPMKGHSHVYWYRQLPEEGLKFMVYLQKENIIDESGMPKERFSAEFPKEGPSILRIQQVVRGDSAAYFCASSPTLREKLFFGSGTQLSVL.

This chain uses TRBV27 with TRBJ2-2, with 7 positions matching TRBD2. The V gene's germline CDR1 is MNHEY and CDR2 SMNVEV (reference sequence). Unmatched junction bases numbered 10, after V lost 4 bases and J lost 5 bases. The CDR3 covers 16 residues. CDR3 sequence: CASSSFGLEGTGELFF. CDR3 sequence (DNA): TGTGCCAGCAGTTCCTTCGGACTAGAGGGGACCGGGGAGCTGTTTTTT.